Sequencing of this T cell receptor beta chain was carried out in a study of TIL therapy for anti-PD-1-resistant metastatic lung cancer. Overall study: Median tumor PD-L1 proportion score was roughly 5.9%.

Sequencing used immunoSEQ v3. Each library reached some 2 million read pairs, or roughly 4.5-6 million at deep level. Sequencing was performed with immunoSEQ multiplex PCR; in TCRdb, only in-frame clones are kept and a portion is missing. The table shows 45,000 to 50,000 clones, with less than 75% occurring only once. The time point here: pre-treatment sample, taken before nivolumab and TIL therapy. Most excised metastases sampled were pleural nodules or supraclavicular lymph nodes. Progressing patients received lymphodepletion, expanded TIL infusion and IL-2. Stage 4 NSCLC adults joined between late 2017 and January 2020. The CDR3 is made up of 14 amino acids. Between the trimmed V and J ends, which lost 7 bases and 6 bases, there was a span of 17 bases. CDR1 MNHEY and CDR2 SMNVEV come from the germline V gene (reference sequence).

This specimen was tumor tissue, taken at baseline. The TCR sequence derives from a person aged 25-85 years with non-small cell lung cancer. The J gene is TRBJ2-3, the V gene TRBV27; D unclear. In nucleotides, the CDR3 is TGTGCCAGCACCTCTTTTAAGGGATGGGATACGCAGTATTTT. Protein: CASTSFKGWDTQYF.